Included here is one T cell receptor (beta chain) sequence, with context. It lacks a known antigen. Base qualities were left out, and no much larger clone turns up one base away. The data are from a study of cytomegalovirus exposure and HLA in healthy donors (dated by TCRdb to 2016 to 2017). Regarding the study in general: An earlier analysis of approximately 640 of the donors reported roughly 300 Gb of sequence data and roughly 100 million unique TCR beta sequences from 150 million to 200 million T cells. About five DR-DQ haplotypes were treated as single units for association and clustering because of strong linkage in the cohort. A later analysis re-analyzed previously published TCR beta repertoires from 666 donors and added high-resolution HLA genotyping to study TCR occurrence patterns. Donor age, sex, ethnicity and CMV serostatus were compiled together with the repertoire data. The aim of the study was to test whether cataloging public T cell receptors could identify signatures of past pathogen exposure. Class I and class II HLA loci were covered by the typing at four-digit resolution. An early release that covered about 600 HLA-typed donors contained approximately 300 gigabases of sequencing data and 80 million or so unique TCR sequences. Of the 300 to 400 genotyped donors, approximately 82% fell in the genetic ancestry cluster associated with self-reported Caucasian donors. In a later genetic analysis, genome-wide SNP genotypes for about three fifths of the roughly 670 donors were used, and that subset was treated as a discovery cohort. To predict cytomegalovirus infection status, the study brought together high-throughput TCR immunosequencing, statistical association of individual TCRs with disease status, and machine learning. In the later analysis, no new phenotypic data were used to find candidate immune exposures; instead, reliance was placed on TCR beta sequences and their occurrence across donors. Using immunosequencing, the study profiled T cell repertoires from fewer than 850 subjects and related those repertoires to cytomegalovirus serostatus. All discovery cohort repertoires had been generated using a single sequencing platform. Typing coverage differed by locus: A, B, C, DRB1 and DQB1 were typed in roughly 629-640 donors, DQA1 in about 510, DPA1 in 600 to 610, and DPB1 in around 440. An earlier analysis of fewer than 750 of the donors used high-throughput TCR beta sequencing to judge whether each TCR beta V gene segment behaved as functional or pseudogenic. Across around 400 genotyped donors of the cohort, an average of about 240,000 unique TCR beta nucleotide sequences per donor were sequenced, and 15% to 20% of those sequences were non-productive. In addition to the first cohort of hundreds of subjects, a separate validation cohort of 130 or so different subjects was used.

The cohort consisted of 666 healthy bone marrow donors. At the time of sampling, all cohort members were nominally healthy, though unrecorded immune exposures were likely present. The donor tested CMV seropositive, placing the donor among the 250 to 300 seropositive members of the cohort. A peripheral blood sample was provided by each donor, and peripheral blood mononuclear cells were used for TCR beta sequencing. Genomic DNA was extracted from the blood cell samples with the Qiagen DNeasy Blood Extraction Kit. Libraries were constructed by the immunoSEQ multiplex PCR assay. For the multiplex PCR, a mixture combining 60 forward primers for TCR Vbeta segments and 13 reverse primers for TCR Jbeta segments was used. A multiplex PCR assay on genomic DNA amplified the CDR3 region of rearranged TCR beta genes. Amplified TCR beta libraries were sequenced as 87-base-pair reads on the Illumina HiSeq System. Per the authors' processing: A later analysis tallied around 82 million unique TCR beta chains across the 666 repertoires, and about 10 million of those chains were shared by two or more donors. Raw reads were error-corrected and collapsed into unique sequences with a nearest-neighbor algorithm that merged closely related sequences to remove PCR and sequencing errors. V, D and J gene segments were assigned by aligning CDR3 sequences to IMGT reference sequences. For a sequence to be retained, at least a six-nucleotide match to both a V gene segment and a J gene segment was required. A rearrangement counted as productive if the CDR3 had no stop codons and remained in frame with V and J, and every other rearrangement counted as non-productive. CDR3 was defined according to IMGT convention as the region running from the second conserved V-encoded cysteine to the conserved J-encoded phenylalanine. Sequences without an unambiguous match to a single V gene segment were excluded from the earlier analysis of several hundred of the donors. An earlier analysis of some 500 of the donors classified V segments as functional when productive rearrangements were above 56.7% and as segregating when the standard deviation between donors was above 5%. To diagnose cytomegalovirus status from the catalog of TCR beta chain sequences, a statistical classification framework was built. In a later analysis, V and J genes were assigned by comparing TCR nucleotide sequences against IMGT/GENE-DB human TR gene sequences. Using the TCRdist pipeline, a later analysis assigned CDR3 sequences along with most-parsimonious VDJ recombination scenarios. In a later analysis, each TCR beta chain was defined by its CDR3 amino acid sequence together with its V-gene family, and reads without a unique V-gene family were excluded. As a way to deal with suspected cross-contamination and a sequencing artifact, a later analysis dropped nearly 600 nucleotide sequences that were highly shared and had low generation probability. A later analysis calculated a clonal expansion index for each public chain from normalized within-repertoire ranks of inferred template counts. A later analysis computed generation probabilities with a VDJ recombination model fitted to out-of-frame rearrangements, and checked the results against IGoR. In a later analysis, TCR-TCR, TCR-HLA and TCR-CMV co-occurrence was scored with hypergeometric tests, and a repertoire-size bias correction was applied to TCR pairs. A later analysis estimated false discovery rates by permuting HLA or CMV assignments 20 times. A later analysis grouped co-occurring TCRs with DBSCAN, adding TCRdist sequence similarity when clustering within HLA-allele-positive subsets. Repertoires with fewer than 30,000 or more than 120,000 public chains were left out of co-occurrence clustering, as were about five repertoires with anomalous nucleotide sharing. Drawn from immuneACCESS, this table holds only the in-frame rearrangements with V and J called that TCRdb kept. Clones are partly lost; checked studies trace under half to an unresolved V gene and leave the rest unexplained. V, J and clone size reflect that table, while D and trimming were determined from the DNA. For this sample there are about 120,000 clones; about three quarters appear just once. Of the sample, 2.5% to 3.5% falls within the top ten clones.

The V end loses 5 bases and the J end loses 8 bases, and a stretch of 10 bases separates them. Taken from the germline V gene, the CDR1 and CDR2 loops are LGHNT and FRNRAP. The CDR3, from cysteine to phenylalanine, totals 12 residues. The DNA shown is the 36-base CDR3, in frame from base 1. The paper as a whole reports these results and caveats: A later analysis associated 15,000 to 20,000 TCR beta sequences with specific HLA alleles at a false discovery rate of 0.05. A total of roughly 160 TCR beta chains were listed by the study as associated with cytomegalovirus. Correlated functional status among segregating V segments might be attributable to linkage disequilibrium, but an unknown experimental factor could not be ruled out. In a later analysis, TCR association rates were found to vary across HLA loci, with the most associated TCRs seen for DRB1 alleles and the fewest for HLA-C alleles. A further reported finding was that TCR beta sequences accurately predicted the HLA-A and HLA-B alleles for most subjects in the first cohort. A later analysis found that HLA-associated TCR beta chains were more clonally expanded and had lower generation probabilities than equally common non-associated chains. A later analysis reported that several top co-occurrence clusters appeared linked to parvovirus B19, influenza, CMV and Epstein-Barr virus. The cohort was sequenced for TCR beta chains only, and without alpha or paired-chain data the features that could be detected were limited. According to a later genetic analysis, donors in an Asian-associated ancestry cluster had fewer N-insertions in productive TCRs than the approximately 650-donor mean. Some IMGT-functional V segments, including TRBV6-2 and TRBV6-3, could not be told apart with the 87-base-pair reads, so those segments were excluded. The classifier was reported to diagnose cytomegalovirus status with high specificity and sensitivity in both the original and validation cohorts. Around 16 rarely observed V segments, including chromosome 9 orphons, were excluded from the earlier analysis of about 600 of the donors because counts were too low. A group of highly shared sequence variants was considered likely to be a technical artifact of the sequencing pipeline. When HLA alleles, especially DR and DQ, strongly co-occurred, TCR associations were difficult to assign to individual alleles. Because HLA typing was unavailable for some donors at each locus, only the typed subset was used in association tests. An association between a missense DCLRE1C variant and V-gene and J-gene trimming of TCR beta chains was found in a later genetic analysis and replicated in an independent cohort. Broadly in line with IMGT annotations, most TCR beta V segments showed up in productive rearrangements about 90% or about 30% of the time in an earlier analysis of around 600 of the donors. Sequencing depth was assumed to be roughly uniform across donors in the presence/absence analyses, though that assumption may not hold. Most TCR sequences were observed very rarely across donors, whereas some public TCRs were present in many individuals. It was suggested by the authors that the approach could potentially be generalized to other disease states and immunological phenotypes. In vitro tests confirmed that three of the cytomegalovirus-associated TCR beta chains recognize cytomegalovirus antigens. CMV serostatus was the only immune exposure information available for the cohort. Most CMV-associated TCR beta chains appeared to be HLA-restricted in a later analysis, and the HLA associations seemed to be driven largely by CMV exposure.

This clonotype was sampled from a woman aged 40-49 years in good health and CMV-seropositive. The specimen was PBMCs. The rearranged chain carries TRBV12-5 and TRBJ1-3; the D gene cannot be resolved reliably. DNA sequence: TGTGCTAGTGGTCCGAGAGAGTACACCATATATTTT. This yields the protein CASGPREYTIYF.